The T cell receptor (beta chain) under discussion was sequenced for a study of beta chain features in type 1 diabetes. What was sequenced were expressed TCRB transcripts, since all of the isolated RNA had been reverse transcribed. The protocol was immunoSEQ multiplex PCR, while the TCRdb copy is restricted to in-frame clones and leaves out a portion. The table records some 230,000 clones, 9.6% of them present only once. Trimming removed 4 bases from V and 1 base from J; junction bases left unmatched: 6. This CDR3 comprises 16 residues. Looked up from germline, CDR1 is MGHRA and CDR2 is YSYEKL. Specimen: naive CD4+ T cells from blood. The chain is built from TRBV4-1 and TRBJ2-7; TRBD2 matches 11 bases. This TCR came from a woman aged 18-29 years in good health. CDR3 protein: CASSRSGLAGSYEQYF. The CDR3, as DNA: TGCGCCAGCAGCCGTTCAGGACTAGCGGGTTCCTACGAGCAGTACTTC.